The 25 T cell receptor beta chains below all came from one sample that was sequenced in a study of Graves' ophthalmopathy and Graves' hyperthyroidism (dated by TCRdb to the late 2010s). Sequencing took place on an Illumina HiSeq 2000. For repertoire sequencing, the TCR beta CDR3 regions were amplified from RNA transcripts. HTBI primers and the Qiagen OneStep RT-PCR kit were used in a first-round RT-PCR, which was followed by a second-round multiplex PCR, size selection and purification. TCRdb itself trimmed the public reads at Q25 with fastp, ran MiXCR and retained productive beta chains. Every distinct CDR3 protein forms one entry, paired with its most common genes and DNA. This sample comprises 150,000 to 200,000 distinct CDR3 sequences, approximately 40% of them detected only once. Jointly, the top ten make up about 9.5% of the sample. The specimen was peripheral blood. All receptors derive from a man aged 30 to 45 with Graves' ophthalmopathy. Donor details come from another sample of the same person, matched by shared clones.

This clonotype was seen many times. The chain links TRBV19 to TRBJ1-2, with D hard to call. Trimming removed 3 bases at V and 2 bases at J, with 10 bases between. This CDR3 spans 14 amino acids. CDR1 and CDR2 from the germline V gene are LNHDA and SQIVND (reference sequence). In nucleotides, the CDR3 is TGTGCCAGTAGTATTGGACGGAAAAACTATGGCTACACCTTC. Its protein product is CASSIGRKNYGYTF.

This clonotype appeared a single time. The chain recombines TRBV12-3 or TRBV12-4 with TRBJ2-7; 9 nucleotides agree with TRBD1. This CDR3 is 15 amino acids long. Trimming at V came to 4 bases and at J to 2 bases, leaving 6 bases not matched to a gene. CDR3 nucleotide sequence: TGTGCCAGCAGTTCGCCGGGACAGGGACCCTACGAGCAGTACTTC. Its translation is CASSSPGQGPYEQYF.

This clonotype showed up just a few times. V is TRBV30 and J is TRBJ1-1; 7 bases fit TRBD1. Losses at the gene ends were 5 bases for V and 0 bases for J; bases not matched to a gene: 15. Germline CDR1 is GTSNPN and CDR2 is SVGIG (reference sequence). The CDR3 loop spans 17 amino acids. CDR3 DNA sequence: TGTGCCTGGCCTAAATCGAACAGGGGTTTGATGAACACTGAAGCTTTCTTT. Its protein product is CAWPKSNRGLMNTEAFF.

This clonotype was recorded many times. The V gene is TRBV4-1, the J gene TRBJ1-5, with TRBD1 matching 11 bases. CDR3 length equals 16 residues. Germline trimming cut 1 base from V and 6 bases from J; bases unmatched to any gene: 5. Germline V CDR1 and CDR2: MGHRA, YSYEKL. The chain's CDR3 is CASSQGTGGAGQPQHF. CDR3 DNA sequence: TGCGCCAGCAGCCAAGGGACAGGGGGCGCAGGTCAGCCCCAGCATTTT.

DNA for the CDR3: TGTGCCAGCAGCTTAGCTTTACGGGGGCCGGAGACCCAGTACTTC. Its translation: CASSLALRGPETQYF. The rearrangement links TRBV11-2 to TRBJ2-5; either TRBD1 or TRBD2 may supply D (6 bases each). Germline loops: CDR1 SGHAT, CDR2 FQNNGV. This CDR3 comprises 15 residues. Deletions cut 1 base from V and 5 bases from J, with 14 bases between.

The table lists this clonotype with many counts. The chain uses TRBV2 and TRBJ2-4; 7 nucleotides match TRBD2. Per germline, CDR1 SNHLY and CDR2 FYNNEI. The CDR3 runs 12 residues. V lost 3 bases and J lost 7; bases outside the gene matches: 0. The CDR3 DNA follows: TGTGCCAGCAGTGACGGGGGGAACATTCAGTACTTC. This translates into CASSDGGNIQYF.

The gene calls are TRBV28 and TRBJ1-5; 7 positions match TRBD1. This CDR3 has 17 residues. The V segment lost 5 bases and the J segment 5 bases; nucleotides outside the gene matches: 15. Germline values: CDR1 MDHEN, CDR2 SYDVKM. CDR3 in DNA: TGTGCCAGCAGTGCTCCCCGGGACAGAAAATCTCATCAGCCCCAGCATTTT. This gives the protein CASSAPRDRKSHQPQHF.

The chain employs TRBV7-2 and TRBJ2-7, with D perhaps TRBD2 (6 bases). The CDR3 consists of 13 residues. Germline V lookup: CDR1 SGHTA, CDR2 FQGNSA. V was pared by 3 bases and J by 3 bases, with 9 bases between. The CDR3 loop is CASSLTRFYEQYF. The CDR3 nucleotides are TGTGCCAGCAGCTTGACTAGGTTCTACGAGCAGTACTTC.

This clonotype was observed many times. J is TRBJ2-3 and V is TRBV6-4; 9 bases align to TRBD2. The junction had 8 bases not matched to a gene; V was cut back by 5 bases and J by 2 bases. This CDR3 contains 16 residues. CDR1 and CDR2 (germline): MRHNA, SNTAGT. The CDR3 nucleotides are TGTGCCAGCAGTCCGAATAGCGGGAGACACACAGATACGCAGTATTTT. Protein: CASSPNSGRHTDTQYF.

This clonotype was picked up many times. This chain connects TRBV4-2 to TRBJ1-2; no reliable D call. V dropped 0 bases and J dropped 8 bases, with 13 bases sitting between them. This CDR3 has 14 residues. Germline-derived CDR1 and CDR2 are LGHNA and YNFKEQ. CDR3 bases: TGTGCCAGCAGCCAAGAACTGGACCCACGGGGCTACACCTTC. It specifies CASSQELDPRGYTF.

V is TRBV6-5 and J is TRBJ1-2; weak D call: TRBD1 (5 bases). Trimming removed 2 bases at V and 4 bases at J, with 17 bases between. The CDR3 totals 16 residues. Germline CDR1 MNHEY, CDR2 SVGAGI. CDR3 protein: CASSYTGTERAYGYTF. Here the CDR3 DNA reads TGTGCCAGCAGTTACACCGGGACTGAACGAGCCTATGGCTACACCTTC.

Many counts were recorded for this clonotype. The chain employs TRBV12-3 or TRBV12-4 and TRBJ2-7; D gene unclear. V was trimmed by 6 bases and J by 5 bases, leaving 11 bases between them. The CDR3 length is 12 residues. The CDR3 sequence: CASSPLSHEQYF. DNA for the CDR3: TGTGCCAGCAGCCCACTATCCCACGAGCAGTACTTC.

This clonotype has a count of ten or more. The chain couples TRBV10-3 to TRBJ2-2, with a weak D call TRBD1 (6 bases). The CDR3 sequence is 14 residues long. Germline V gene data show CDR1 as ENHRY and CDR2 as SYGVKD. Trimming removed 6 bases from V and 2 bases from J, with 10 bases in between. This CDR3 is CAISRTANTGELFF. The CDR3 DNA sequence: TGTGCCATCAGCCGGACAGCCAACACCGGGGAGCTGTTTTTT.

This chain joins TRBV30 and TRBJ1-1; D is uncertain. The CDR3 runs 14 residues. CDR1 and CDR2 (germline): GTSNPN, SVGIG (reference sequence). The V end was cut by 2 bases, the J end by 5 bases, with 15 bases between. In DNA, the CDR3 is TGTGCCTGGAGTACCAGGAACGATCGGACTGAAGCTTTCTTT. Translation gives CAWSTRNDRTEAFF.

The genes are TRBV30 and TRBJ2-5; D gene unclear. Trimming removed 0 bases at V and 2 bases at J, with 7 bases between. CDR3 length equals 13 residues. Germline V CDR1 and CDR2: GTSNPN, SVGIG (reference sequence). CDR3 loop: CAWSVLVQETQYF. DNA for the CDR3: TGTGCCTGGAGTGTTTTAGTTCAAGAGACCCAGTACTTC. Using reference TRBV30 and TRBJ2-5 for the parts outside the CDR3, the full variable domain is SQTIHQWPATLVQPVGSPLSLECTVEGTSNPNLYWYRQAAGRGLQLLFYSVGIGQISSEVPQNLSASRPQDRQFILSSKKLLLSDSGFYLCAWSVLVQETQYFGPGTRLLVL.

This clonotype is a singleton in its sample. The chain links TRBV6-1 to TRBJ1-5, with TRBD1 as a possible D gene (6 bases). Germline-derived CDR1 and CDR2 are MNHNS and SASEGT. The V end lost 7 bases, the J end lost 2 bases, and 15 bases lay between the germline ends. The CDR3 loop spans 15 amino acids. The CDR3 DNA follows: TGTGCCAGCAACCACGGGGGGCCTGGCAATCAGCCCCAGCATTTT. It yields the protein CASNHGGPGNQPQHF.

The V gene is TRBV6-1, the J gene TRBJ2-7, with D maybe TRBD1 (6 bases). This CDR3 is 15 amino acids long. V shed 6 bases and J shed 3 bases, with 18 bases lying between them. The V gene's germline CDR1 is MNHNS and CDR2 SASEGT. The CDR3, as DNA: TGTGCCAGCAGGCCAGGGGCGAACGAGAACTACGAGCAGTACTTC. Protein: CASRPGANENYEQYF.

The chain uses TRBV6-2 or TRBV6-3 and TRBJ2-6; no reliable D call. The CDR3 spans 14 residues. The V gene's germline CDR1 is MNHEY and CDR2 SVGEGT. Trimming took 8 bases from V and 0 from J, leaving 8 bases between them. The CDR3, as DNA: TGTGCCAGCGAAATAGGCTCTGGGGCCAACGTCCTGACTTTC. Translated, it gives CASEIGSGANVLTF.

Many counts were recorded for this clonotype. The chain recombines TRBV6-1 with TRBJ2-5, with D perhaps matching TRBD1 or TRBD2 (6 bases each). V shed 3 bases and J shed 2 bases, with 19 bases lying between them. In germline, CDR1 is MNHNS, CDR2 SASEGT. The CDR3 spans 17 residues. The CDR3 is CASSDLFVRGRQETQYF. The CDR3 bases are TGTGCCAGCAGTGATTTGTTCGTTCGGGGGCGGCAAGAGACCCAGTACTTC.

About this clonotype itself: One end of the junction is discordant with germline, which a read error may explain. The chain recombines TRBV6-5 with TRBJ1-2; D is unclear. This CDR3 spans 14 amino acids. Germline CDR1 is MNHEY and CDR2 is SVGAGI. The CDR3 nucleotides read TGTGCCGGCAGTTCCTTCGGGGTCCCCTATGGCTACACCTTC. Its protein product is CAGSSFGVPYGYTF.

As DNA, the CDR3 is TGTGCCAGCGGAAAAGGTGGGGCCCTATGGTACTTC. Residues: CASGKGGALWYF. V and J are TRBV5-6 and TRBJ2-5; tentatively, D is TRBD1 (5 bases). Trimming took 7 bases from V and 13 from J, leaving 20 bases between them. Germline values: CDR1 SGHDT, CDR2 YYEEEE. The CDR3 is made up of 12 amino acids.

J is TRBJ2-5 and V is TRBV12-3 or TRBV12-4, with D tentatively TRBD2 (5 bases). The germline V and J ends were trimmed by 3 bases and 2 bases, with 10 bases remaining between them. CDR3 size: 14 residues. CDR3 protein: CASSFGLAQETQYF. CDR3 DNA: TGTGCCAGCAGTTTTGGGCTAGCTCAAGAGACCCAGTACTTC.

This clonotype was seen ten or more times. The chain is built from TRBV6-6 and TRBJ2-5; D may be TRBD1 (6 bases). The V gene's germline CDR1 is MNHNY and CDR2 SVGAGI (reference sequence). This CDR3 region has 14 residues. The V and J ends lost 2 bases and 5 bases respectively, with 12 bases between them. CDR3 loop: CASSYGGAAETQYF. CDR3 sequence (DNA): TGTGCCAGCAGTTACGGGGGCGCCGCTGAGACCCAGTACTTC.

V is TRBV19 and J is TRBJ1-1, with D possibly being TRBD1 (5 bases). This CDR3 spans 13 amino acids. V was cut by 2 bases and J by 5 bases, with 9 bases left in between. Germline values: CDR1 LNHDA, CDR2 SQIVND (reference sequence). The CDR3 loop reads CASSIRGGTEAFF. In nucleotides, the CDR3 is TGTGCCAGTAGTATAAGGGGTGGAACTGAAGCTTTCTTT.

This clonotype has ten or more counts. The chain couples TRBV4-1 to TRBJ2-5; TRBD1 matches at 8 bases. This CDR3 spans 14 amino acids. Germline CDR1 is MGHRA and CDR2 is YSYEKL. The ends lost 2 bases at V and 4 bases at J; junction bases unmatched: 3. CDR3 protein: CASSQQGAGETQYF. The CDR3, as DNA: TGCGCCAGCAGCCAACAGGGGGCGGGAGAGACCCAGTACTTC.